These T cell receptor beta chains were read from a single sample in a study of technical replicates of blood from several donors. Sequencing used immunoSEQ multiplex PCR; TCRdb keeps in-frame clones, though not all of them. The sample yields nearly 80,000 clones, 80% to 95% seen once. The sample consisted of T cells isolated from PBMCs. The receptors originated from a human donor in good health. The conserved cysteine and the conserved F or W are not part of the CDR3 here. The size of a clone is reported for some rows only, either as once, few or many, or as a class for expanded clones.

clone_size cdr3_length j_call v_call cdr3_aa
- 15 TRBJ2-1 TRBV9 ASSTRTSGRAWVEQF
- 15 TRBJ2-5 TRBV5-1 ASSLAPLSPRGGTQY
once 12 TRBJ2-1 TRBV5-1 ASSGTSGYNEQF
- 11 TRBJ2-3 TRBV9 ASSVGPRDTQY
- 9 TRBJ2-7 TRBV14 ASSQGLEQY
- 12 TRBJ2-7 TRBV5-6 ASSFLTVTYEQY
- 10 TRBJ2-7 TRBV6-5 ASTRDRVEQY
once 12 TRBJ2-2 TRBV7-7 ASSYQGTAGELF
- 13 TRBJ2-7 TRBV7-2 ASSFRTGGSYEQY
- 14 TRBJ2-5 TRBV19 ASSMGLAGGRETQY
- 13 TRBJ2-3 TRBV9 ASSPDGLATDTQY
- 14 TRBJ2-2 TRBV6-6 ASSYSGTGGTGELF
- 17 TRBJ2-3 TRBV2 ASSEPDIRTRPFDDTQY
- 13 TRBJ2-5 TRBV5-6 ASSFRTSLKETQY
- 11 TRBJ2-2 TRBV6-5 ASRKFLTGELF
- 11 TRBJ2-5 TRBV5-5 ASSFGGDETQY
- 17 TRBJ2-2 TRBV27 ASSHRAGGISVDTGELF
- 14 TRBJ2-1 TRBV4-2 ASSPPSQGSYNEQF
- 13 TRBJ2-3 TRBV7-2 ASSLSAVSTDTQY
- 12 TRBJ1-1 TRBV29-1 SVEGGQGSTEAF
few 16 TRBJ1-2 TRBV10-3 AISESGRAAGGRVGYT
- 11 TRBJ1-2 TRBV6-5 ASSYPGTSGYT
- 11 TRBJ1-2 TRBV30 AWSVVGTVGYT
- 16 TRBJ1-3 TRBV9 ASSVGLGGVDSGNTIY
once 12 TRBJ1-2 TRBV11-2 ASSPTTGTYGYT
- 12 TRBJ1-3 TRBV6-5 ASVDRGIGNTIY
- 13 TRBJ2-1 TRBV30 AWSVGGRASNEQF
- 13 TRBJ2-1 TRBV28 ASSFGGTGYNEQF
- 12 TRBJ2-1 TRBV27 ASSLVGDYNEQF
- 13 TRBJ2-5 TRBV29-1 SVGRGRSIQETQY
once 15 TRBJ2-1 TRBV10-3 AIKGDQGLAGNNEQF
- 12 TRBJ2-5 TRBV13 ASSLTPGEETQY
once 13 TRBJ2-1 TRBV7-3 ASSSLAGSYNEQF
- 13 TRBJ2-3 TRBV7-8 ASSLVGSRGDTQY
- 16 TRBJ2-1 TRBV4-3 ASSHLDPRDSNYNEQF
- 12 TRBJ2-7 TRBV6-6 ASSYMWTSREQY
- 13 TRBJ2-3 TRBV11-2 ASTDKREGTDTQY
- 12 TRBJ2-3 TRBV9 ASSARTSTDTQY
- 13 TRBJ2-2 TRBV6-5 ASSMDRPSTGELF